This paragraph reports one T cell receptor beta chain. A much larger clonotype is one base distant, so this may be a read error. TCR beta CDR3 regions were amplified from RNA transcripts. Primed by the HTBI set, a first-round RT-PCR was run on the TCR CDR3. MiXCR, applied by TCRdb to the multiplex PCR reads, yields one record per CDR3 protein. Altogether a few hundred thousand distinct CDR3 sequences are present, roughly an eighth being singletons, with the ten largest covering 34%. This sample is part of a study of T cells in Graves' hyperthyroidism and ophthalmopathy. This CDR3 has 15 residues. V was pared by 3 bases and J by 4 bases, with 15 bases between. The germline V gene has CDR1 LNHDA and CDR2 SQIVND (reference sequence).

The sequencing input was blood. The chain couples TRBV19 to TRBJ1-2; D gene unclear. The receptor was isolated from a woman aged 40 to 55 with Graves' ophthalmopathy. In DNA, the CDR3 is TGTGCCAGTAGTATCCTAAAGGGCAGAAGCTATGGCTACACCTTC. Protein product: CASSILKGRSYGYTF.